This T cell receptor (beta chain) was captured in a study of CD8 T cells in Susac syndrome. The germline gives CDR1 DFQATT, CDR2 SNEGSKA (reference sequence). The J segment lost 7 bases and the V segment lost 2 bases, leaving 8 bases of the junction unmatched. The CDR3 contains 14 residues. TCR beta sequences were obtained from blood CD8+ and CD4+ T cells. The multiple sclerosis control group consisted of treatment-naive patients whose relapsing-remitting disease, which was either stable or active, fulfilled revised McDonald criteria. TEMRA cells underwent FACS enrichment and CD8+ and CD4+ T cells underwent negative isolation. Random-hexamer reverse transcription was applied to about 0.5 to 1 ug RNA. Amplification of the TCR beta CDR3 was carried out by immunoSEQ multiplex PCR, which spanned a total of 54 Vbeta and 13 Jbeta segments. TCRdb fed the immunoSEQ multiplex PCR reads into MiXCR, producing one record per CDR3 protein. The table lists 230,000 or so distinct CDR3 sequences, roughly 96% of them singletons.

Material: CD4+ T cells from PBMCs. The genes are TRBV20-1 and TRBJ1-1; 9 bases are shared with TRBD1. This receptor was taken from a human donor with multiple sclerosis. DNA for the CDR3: TGCAGTGCTAGAAGCGGGACAGGGAGAAATGAAGCTTTCTTT. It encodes CSARSGTGRNEAFF.